The 24 T cell receptor beta chains below come from one sample, sequenced in a study of identical twins. TCRdb redid the calling of the 5' RACE reads with MiXCR, one entry per CDR3 protein. The sample carries roughly 190,000 distinct CDR3 sequences, 15% to 20% recorded once. These data also featured in a second study, about T cells expressing NK-cell markers.

Sample: CD8+ T cells sorted from blood. These receptors were collected from a young woman in good health.

Only a few counts were recorded for this clonotype. This chain links TRBV27 with TRBJ2-3; D remains ambiguous. The CDR3 is 12 amino acids. Trimming removed 5 bases at V and 2 bases at J, with 5 bases between. Germline CDR1 reads MNHEY; CDR2 reads SMNVEV (reference sequence). The CDR3 DNA reads TGTGCCAGCAGTCGAAACACAGATACGCAGTATTTT. It is translated as CASSRNTDTQYF.

This clonotype occurred a few times. The gene calls are TRBV27 and TRBJ2-1; a weak D match, TRBD1 (6 bases). CDR3 length: 13 amino acids. Germline CDR1 MNHEY, CDR2 SMNVEV (reference sequence). Trimming took off 6 bases at V and 9 bases at J, with 15 bases between the two ends. This chain's CDR3 is CASRGQGTGEQFF. The CDR3 nucleotides are TGTGCCAGCAGGGGTCAGGGGACCGGTGAGCAGTTCTTC.

The chain carries TRBV29-1 and TRBJ2-2, with 9 bases fitting TRBD1. Looked up from germline, CDR1 is SQVTM and CDR2 is ANQGSEA. The CDR3 covers 15 residues. V lost 1 base, J lost 2 bases, and 2 bases stayed unmatched. CDR3 protein: CSVEGQGGNTGELFF. The CDR3 nucleotides are TGCAGCGTTGAAGGACAGGGGGGAAACACCGGGGAGCTGTTTTTT.

In DNA form, the CDR3 reads TGTGCCACCGGGCAGGGACAGGGTGTCGCAGATACGCAGTATTTT. It specifies CATGQGQGVADTQYF. The chain joins TRBV27 to TRBJ2-3; TRBD1 matches 9 bases. Germline trimming cut 10 bases from V and 4 bases from J; bases unmatched to any gene: 12. This CDR3 contains 15 residues. Germline-derived CDR1 and CDR2 are MNHEY and SMNVEV (reference sequence).

The V and J genes are TRBV9 and TRBJ1-2; D may be TRBD1 (6 bases). The CDR3 is 15 amino acids. V shed 2 bases and J shed 2 bases, with 13 bases lying between them. CDR1 is SGDLS and CDR2 is YYNGEE in the germline V gene. As DNA, the CDR3 is TGTGCCAGCAGCGTGGGAAACAGGGAGAACTATGGCTACACCTTC. Translated, it gives CASSVGNRENYGYTF.

This clonotype was picked up many times. The chain joins TRBV29-1 to TRBJ2-7; the D is unclear. Trimming removed 5 bases from V and 3 bases from J, with 8 bases in between. CDR1 and CDR2 from the germline V gene are SQVTM and ANQGSEA. CDR3 size: 11 residues. The CDR3, as DNA: TGCAGCGTTTTAAGAGACTACGAGCAGTACTTC. Encoded protein: CSVLRDYEQYF.

The gene calls are TRBV13 and TRBJ1-1; D unresolved. CDR1 PRHDT and CDR2 FYEKMQ come from the germline V gene (reference sequence). V was trimmed by 3 bases and J by 8 bases, leaving 16 bases between them. The CDR3 runs 14 residues. The DNA of the CDR3 is TGTGCCAGCAGCTTGGCAAACAAGCCAAGCGAAGCTTTCTTT. Its protein product is CASSLANKPSEAFF.

The genes are TRBV4-1 and TRBJ1-2; TRBD1 agrees at 10 bases. Trimming at V came to 1 base and at J to 5 bases, leaving 4 bases not matched to a gene. The germline V gene encodes CDR1 MGHRA and CDR2 YSYEKL. This CDR3 is built from 15 residues. The CDR3 spells CASSQGDRGPYGYTF. DNA for the CDR3: TGCGCCAGCAGCCAAGGAGACAGGGGGCCTTATGGCTACACCTTC.

The chain uses TRBV11-2 and TRBJ1-3; 9 bases map to TRBD1. V lost 3 bases, J lost 0 bases, and 6 bases stayed unmatched. Germline CDR1 and CDR2: SGHAT and FQNNGV. The CDR3 sequence is 17 residues long. The CDR3 coding sequence is TGTGCCAGCAGCTTCCGGACAGGGGTTAGCTCTGGAAACACCATATATTTT. Its protein is CASSFRTGVSSGNTIYF.

This clonotype has a count of ten or more. This rearrangement joins TRBV12-3 or TRBV12-4 to TRBJ2-3; D is tentatively TRBD1 or TRBD2 (5 bases each). The CDR3 totals 14 residues. V lost 5 bases, J lost 4 bases, and 13 bases lay in between. CDR3 DNA sequence: TGTGCCAGCAGTCTTGGGGCAGCGGCAGATACGCAGTATTTT. Translated: CASSLGAAADTQYF.

The chain uses TRBV4-1 and TRBJ2-3; 14 bases match TRBD2. Germline V gene sequence: CDR1 MGHRA, CDR2 YSYEKL. Trimming took 1 base from V and 10 from J; bases not matched to a gene: 10. The CDR3 is 17 amino acids. The DNA for the CDR3 is TGCGCCAGCAGCCAAGTTGTGACTAGCGGGAGGGCCCCTTCGCAGTATTTT. As protein: CASSQVVTSGRAPSQYF.

This clonotype showed up just a few times. The rearrangement joins TRBV5-1 to TRBJ2-7; possible D gene TRBD2, 6 bases. The CDR3 covers 13 residues. Trimming cost V 2 bases and J 5 bases, with 11 bases left between them. Germline values: CDR1 SGHRS, CDR2 YFSETQ. The CDR3: CASSFGGWDEQYF. In nucleotides, the CDR3 is TGCGCCAGCAGCTTTGGAGGGTGGGACGAGCAGTACTTC.

The chain couples TRBV11-2 to TRBJ2-7; D is possibly TRBD1 (6 bases). V lost 0 bases and J lost 6, with 12 bases in between. The CDR3 has 14 residues. Germline V gives CDR1 SGHAT, CDR2 FQNNGV. The CDR3 nucleotides read TGTGCCAGCAGCTTAGATCCCACAGGGAGCGAGCAGTACTTC. Translated: CASSLDPTGSEQYF.

The V call is TRBV20-1, the J call TRBJ2-5; 9 nucleotides agree with TRBD2. Germline V lookup: CDR1 DFQATT, CDR2 SNEGSKA (reference sequence). The CDR3 is made up of 14 amino acids. V trimming: 5 bases; J trimming: 4 bases; junction bases outside the gene matches: 8. Here the CDR3 DNA reads TGCAGTGCTCCGTTTAGCGGGAGAGGAGAGACCCAGTACTTC. Its protein is CSAPFSGRGETQYF.

With respect to this clonotype: The germline gene is not matched at one end of the junction; a read error may be the cause. The V gene is TRBV4-3, the J gene TRBJ2-6; TRBD1 might be the D (5 bases). The CDR3 is 18 amino acids. In germline, CDR1 is LGHNA, CDR2 YSLEER. The CDR3 reads CASSQERGRYSGANVPTF. The CDR3 DNA follows: TGCGCCAGCAGCCAAGAAAGAGGCCGCTACTCTGGGGCCAACGTCCCGACTTTC.

Here the CDR3 reads CASSWTPTDTQHF. DNA for the CDR3: TGTGCCAGCAGTTGGACACCCACAGATACGCAGCATTTT. The chain uses TRBV6-6 and TRBJ2-3, with D perhaps TRBD1 (5 bases). The end of the DNA fits TRBJ1-5 better, so the J call may be wrong. CDR1 is MNHNY and CDR2 is SVGAGI in the germline V gene (reference sequence). The CDR3 is 13 residues long.

This clonotype was counted many times. J is TRBJ2-2 and V is TRBV12-3 or TRBV12-4, with D unresolved. The CDR3 length is 10 residues. Trimming cost V 6 bases and J 7 bases, with 3 bases left between them. The CDR3 DNA follows: TGTGCCAGCAGAGGCGGGGAGCTGTTTTTT. Translated: CASRGGELFF.

This chain links TRBV7-9 with TRBJ2-2; possibly TRBD2 for D (5 bases). CDR1 is SEHNR, CDR2 FQNEAQ, per germline (reference sequence). This CDR3 is 15 amino acids long. V lost 5 bases to trimming and J lost 4 bases, with 14 bases between them. CDR3 residues: CASSLGLDPTGELFF. CDR3 bases: TGTGCCAGCAGCCTTGGACTGGATCCCACCGGGGAGCTGTTTTTT.

There are a few counts of this clonotype. The rearrangement joins TRBV2 to TRBJ2-7, with no clear D. Trimming shortened V by 6 bases and J by 3 bases, and 9 bases separated the two germline ends. The germline CDR1 and CDR2 sequences are SNHLY and FYNNEI. The length of the CDR3 is 12 residues. The CDR3 protein is CASRGSHYEQYF. CDR3 DNA sequence: TGTGCCAGCAGGGGCAGCCACTACGAGCAGTACTTC. The full variable domain, rest sourced from reference TRBV2 and TRBJ2-7, is EPEVTQTPSHQVTQMGQEVILRCVPISNHLYFYWYRQILGQKVEFLVSFYNNEISEKSEIFDDQFSVERPDGSNFTLKIRSTKLEDSAMYFCASRGSHYEQYFGPGTRLTVT.

V usage is TRBV12-3 or TRBV12-4 and J usage is TRBJ2-4; D gene uncertain. This CDR3 spans 12 amino acids. Deletions cut 6 bases from V and 0 bases from J, with 3 bases between. The CDR3 region has the DNA TGTGCCAGCAGGGGAGCCAAAAACATTCAGTACTTC. It specifies CASRGAKNIQYF.

This rearrangement joins TRBV29-1 to TRBJ2-2, with 8 bases aligning to TRBD1. The CDR3 loop spans 14 amino acids. V shed 1 base and J 7 bases; nucleotides not matched to a gene: 5. Germline loops: CDR1 SQVTM, CDR2 ANQGSEA. The CDR3 is CSVEGQGAIGELFF. CDR3 DNA sequence: TGCAGCGTTGAAGGTCAGGGGGCGATCGGGGAGCTGTTTTTT.

The rearrangement joins TRBV12-3 or TRBV12-4 to TRBJ2-1; 14 bases are a match to TRBD2. The CDR3 loop spans 14 amino acids. Losses at the gene ends were 6 bases for V and 7 bases for J; bases not matched to a gene: 2. The CDR3 spells CASSGTSGGNEQFF. DNA of the CDR3: TGTGCCAGCAGCGGGACTAGCGGGGGAAATGAGCAGTTCTTC.

The chain employs TRBV10-3 and TRBJ2-7; D remains unclear. V was shortened by 7 bases and J by 0 bases, with 7 bases between the two germline ends. The CDR3 sequence is 12 residues long. Per germline, CDR1 ENHRY and CDR2 SYGVKD. The CDR3 DNA reads TGTGCCATCACCAGCTCCTCCTACGAGCAGTACTTC. It translates to CAITSSSYEQYF.

The chain uses TRBV29-1 and TRBJ1-2, with 8 bases identical to TRBD1. The germline gives CDR1 SQVTM, CDR2 ANQGSEA. The CDR3 sequence is 13 residues long. Trimming at V came to 5 bases and at J to 2 bases, leaving 4 bases not matched to a gene. The CDR3 DNA is TGCAGCGTTCCGGACAGGGAGAACTATGGCTACACCTTC. Residues: CSVPDRENYGYTF.